The clone carrying this T cell receptor beta chain is medium-sized. The authors' processing: Amplified reference gene primers provided the basis for estimating nucleated cell counts. TCRdb's table, derived via immunoSEQ multiplex PCR, lists solely in-frame clones and lacks some. The V and J calls and the clone size are those of that table, but D and trimming were determined from the DNA. The data contain about 190,000 clones, less than 80% of them singletons. The data were taken from a study of blood T cell repertoires in COVID-19. The overall study: Samples representing acute and convalescent COVID-19 were sourced from the United States, Italy and Spain. Sources were T cells, B-cell-depleted T cells, or PBMCs; the material itself was cDNA or gDNA.

Germline V CDR1 and CDR2: LGHDT, YNNKEL (reference sequence). This CDR3 region has 16 residues. V trimming: 1 base; J trimming: 3 bases; junction bases outside the gene matches: 4. Sequencing was carried out using peripheral blood. This chain joins TRBV3-1 (or the pseudogene TRBV3-2) and TRBJ2-7; 12 bases align to TRBD2. The receptor's source is a woman aged 45-59 years with acute or convalescent COVID-19. The CDR3 nucleotides are TGTGCCAGCAGCCAAGGTCTAGCGGGAGGGATCTACGAGCAGTACTTC. The encoded protein is CASSQGLAGGIYEQYF.